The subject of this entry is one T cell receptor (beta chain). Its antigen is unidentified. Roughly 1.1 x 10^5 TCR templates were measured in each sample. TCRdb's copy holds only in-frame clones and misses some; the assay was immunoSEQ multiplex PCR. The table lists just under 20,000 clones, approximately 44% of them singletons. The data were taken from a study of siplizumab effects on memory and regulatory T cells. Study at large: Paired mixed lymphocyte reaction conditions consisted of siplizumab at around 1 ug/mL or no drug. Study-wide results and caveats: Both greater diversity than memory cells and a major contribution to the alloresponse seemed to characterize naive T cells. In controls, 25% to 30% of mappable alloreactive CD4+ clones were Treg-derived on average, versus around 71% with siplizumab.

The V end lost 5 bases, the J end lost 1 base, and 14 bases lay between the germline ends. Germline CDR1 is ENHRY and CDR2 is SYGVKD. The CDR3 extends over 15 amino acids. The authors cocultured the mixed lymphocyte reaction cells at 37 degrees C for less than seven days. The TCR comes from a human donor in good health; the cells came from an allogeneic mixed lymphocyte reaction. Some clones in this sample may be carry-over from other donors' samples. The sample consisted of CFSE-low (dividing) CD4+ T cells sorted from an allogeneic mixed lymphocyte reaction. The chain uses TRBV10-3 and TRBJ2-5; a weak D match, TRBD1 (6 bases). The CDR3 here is CAISLGQMLQETQYF. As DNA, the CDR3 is TGTGCCATCAGTCTAGGACAGATGCTCCAAGAGACCCAGTACTTC.